The 31 T cell receptor beta chains below come from one sample, sequenced in a study of cytomegalovirus exposure and HLA in healthy donors (dated by TCRdb to 2017 to 2019). Library preparation employed the immunoSEQ multiplex PCR assay. For the multiplex PCR, a mixture combining 60 forward primers for TCR Vbeta segments and 13 reverse primers for TCR Jbeta segments was used. Drawn from immuneACCESS, this table holds only the in-frame rearrangements with V and J called that TCRdb kept. Clones are partly lost; checked studies trace under half to an unresolved V gene and leave the rest unexplained. The sample has about 110,000 clones on record, 75% of them singletons. The ten largest clones capture roughly 2.9% of the sample. The sample comprised PBMCs. All receptors come from a male donor in good health and CMV-seropositive.

This clone came up a few times. CDR3 protein: CASSNQGQGVHEQYF. Written as DNA, the CDR3 is TGTGCCAGCTCAAACCAGGGACAGGGGGTCCACGAGCAGTACTTC. This chain joins TRBV18 and TRBJ2-7; 11 bases are shared with TRBD1. CDR3 length equals 15 residues. Unmatched junction bases numbered 8, after V lost 5 bases and J lost 5 bases. Germline CDR1 KGHSH, CDR2 LQKENI.

V is TRBV7-9 and J is TRBJ2-7, with D unclear. The V end lost 2 bases, the J end lost 0 bases, and 8 bases lay between the germline ends. Germline CDR1 SEHNR, CDR2 FQNEAQ (reference sequence). The CDR3 is 14 residues long. CDR3 nucleotide sequence: TGTGCCAGCAGCTTAACCGAGAGCTCCTACGAGCAGTACTTC. Encoded protein: CASSLTESSYEQYF.

This clone has just one count. In nucleotides, the CDR3 is TGTGCCAGCAGCTTCCTTTGGGACAGAGGTGGCGAGCAGTACTTC. It codes for CASSFLWDRGGEQYF. V usage is TRBV5-5 and J usage is TRBJ2-7; 7 bases agree with TRBD1. V lost 2 bases, J lost 6 bases, and 11 bases stayed unmatched. Germline loops: CDR1 SGHKS, CDR2 YYEKEE (reference sequence). The CDR3 is 15 residues long.

This clone was observed a single time. The genes are TRBV4-2 and TRBJ1-2, with unresolved D. Deletions cut 4 bases from V and 6 bases from J, with 12 bases between. There are 13 residues in the CDR3. CDR1 and CDR2 (germline): LGHNA, YNFKEQ. Here the CDR3 DNA reads TGTGCCAGCAGCCCCGCTTTCCCGGATGGCTACACCTTC. This translates into CASSPAFPDGYTF.

The DNA for the CDR3 is TGTGCCAGCAGCGTCGGACAGGGCTTTGATCCTTTCTTT. This codes for CASSVGQGFDPFF. The chain is built from TRBV7-2 and TRBJ1-1, with 8 nucleotides matching TRBD1. The CDR3 loop spans 13 amino acids. Germline CDR1 SGHTA, CDR2 FQGNSA. The V and J ends lost 5 bases and 12 bases, in that order; junction bases with no gene match: 11. Supplemented by reference TRBV7-2 and TRBJ1-1, the full variable domain reads GAGVSQSPSNKVTEKGKDVELRCDPISGHTALYWYRQSLGQGLEFLIYFQGNSAPDKSGLPSDRFSAERTGGSVSTLTIQRTQQEDSAVYLCASSVGQGFDPFFGQGTRLTVV.

The gene calls are TRBV6-5 and TRBJ2-1, with D perhaps matching TRBD1 (5 bases). Between the trimmed V and J ends, which lost 0 bases and 5 bases, there was a span of 11 bases. The germline V gene encodes CDR1 MNHEY and CDR2 SVGAGI. The CDR3 has 15 amino acids. Here the CDR3 DNA reads TGTGCCAGCAGTTACTCGGCAGGGTACGACAATGAGCAGTTCTTC. Translation gives CASSYSAGYDNEQFF.

The CDR3 DNA is TGTGCCAGCAGTTACTCAAGGGGTACCCACGAGCAGTACTTC. It encodes CASSYSRGTHEQYF. J is TRBJ2-7 and V is TRBV6-5, with a tentative D call TRBD1 (5 bases). The V end was cut by 0 bases, the J end by 5 bases, with 11 bases between. Germline-derived CDR1 and CDR2 are MNHEY and SVGAGI. The CDR3 runs 14 residues.

The chain has TRBV4-3 and TRBJ2-5; no clear D. From germline, CDR1 is LGHNA and CDR2 YSLEER. Between the trimmed V and J ends, which lost 1 base and 4 bases, there was a span of 13 bases. The CDR3 loop spans 15 amino acids. The CDR3 spells CASSQVYATAETQYF. CDR3 DNA sequence: TGCGCCAGCAGCCAAGTATACGCGACTGCAGAGACCCAGTACTTC.

V gene TRBV5-4 combines with J gene TRBJ1-1, with a weak D call TRBD1 (6 bases). Trimming stripped 4 bases from V and 8 bases from J, with 15 bases between. The CDR3 totals 13 residues. Germline lookup yields CDR1 SGHNT and CDR2 YYREEE (reference sequence). The chain's CDR3 is CASSGDRLREAFF. The CDR3 region has the DNA TGTGCCAGCAGCGGTGACAGGTTAAGAGAAGCTTTCTTT.

The rearrangement links TRBV7-3 to TRBJ2-3; 13 bases agree with TRBD2. Germline values: CDR1 SGHTA, CDR2 FQGTGA. The CDR3 totals 16 residues. The V gene end was trimmed by 5 bases and the J gene end by 5 bases; junction bases not matched to a gene: 7. The CDR3 reads CASSIGTSGEGDTQYF. In nucleotides, the CDR3 is TGTGCCAGCAGCATCGGGACTAGCGGGGAGGGAGATACGCAGTATTTT.

In the case of this clone: The junction departs from germline at one end; a sequencing error may be responsible. The chain carries TRBV6-5 and TRBJ1-1; D gene uncertain. The CDR3 has 15 amino acids. Per the germline V gene, CDR1 is MNHEY and CDR2 is SVGAGI. The CDR3 is CASSDSRRGGTEAFF. The CDR3 nucleotides read TGTGCCAGCAGTGACTCTAGGCGGGGAGGCACTGAAGCTTTCTTT.

CDR3 in amino acids: CASTPRWPTNEKLFF. Written as DNA, the CDR3 is TGTGCCAGCACTCCCAGGTGGCCAACTAATGAAAAACTGTTTTTT. V usage is TRBV28 and J usage is TRBJ1-4, with D hard to call. The ends were cut back, 7 bases at V and 0 bases at J, with 12 bases in the middle. Germline V gives CDR1 MDHEN, CDR2 SYDVKM. This CDR3 contains 15 residues.

This clone was recorded once. V usage is TRBV7-9 and J usage is TRBJ1-4; D possibly corresponds to TRBD1 (6 bases). Germline loops: CDR1 SEHNR, CDR2 FQNEAQ (reference sequence). CDR3 length equals 16 residues. V was cut by 4 bases and J by 2 bases, with 14 bases left in between. The CDR3 loop is CASSSTGRTTNEKLFF. CDR3 nucleotides: TGTGCCAGCAGCTCGACAGGTCGGACTACTAATGAAAAACTGTTTTTT. Variable domain in full (rest from reference TRBV7-9 and TRBJ1-4): DTGVSQNPRHKITKRGQNVTFRCDPISEHNRLYWYRQTLGQGPEFLTYFQNEAQLEKSRLLSDRFSAERPKGSFSTLEIQRTEQGDSAMYLCASSSTGRTTNEKLFFGSGTQLSVL.

The chain recombines TRBV4-1 with TRBJ2-1, with D possibly matching TRBD2 (6 bases). Germline CDR1 reads MGHRA; CDR2 reads YSYEKL. The CDR3 extends over 14 amino acids. Trimming cost V 0 bases and J 4 bases, with 7 bases left between them. DNA for the CDR3: TGCGCCAGCAGCCAAGAGGGGAGGTACAATGAGCAGTTCTTC. This encodes CASSQEGRYNEQFF.

Worth noting for this clone: The junction and the germline gene differ at one end; a read error may be behind it. This chain links TRBV14 with TRBJ1-6; D uncertain. This CDR3 is 8 amino acids long. Germline assignment: CDR1 SGHDN and CDR2 FVKESK. The chain's CDR3 is CVRRLWLF. CDR3 bases: TGCGTCCGGAGATTATGGCTGTTT.

This chain connects TRBV6-1 to TRBJ1-1; TRBD1 agrees at 8 bases. Trimming at V came to 8 bases and at J to 1 base, leaving 3 bases not matched to a gene. Per germline, CDR1 MNHNS and CDR2 SASEGT. The CDR3 runs to 13 residues. This CDR3 is CASGGQANTEAFF. The CDR3 DNA sequence: TGTGCCAGCGGGGGACAGGCGAACACTGAAGCTTTCTTT.

The chain joins TRBV29-1 to TRBJ2-6, with 10 bases aligning to TRBD2. The trim removed 3 bases at V and 3 bases at J, leaving 5 bases unmatched. The germline CDR1 and CDR2 sequences are SQVTM and ANQGSEA. The CDR3 runs 16 residues. The CDR3 sequence is CSVESGRAYGANVLTF. The CDR3 DNA follows: TGCAGCGTTGAGAGCGGGAGGGCTTATGGGGCCAACGTCCTGACTTTC.

The V gene is TRBV18, the J gene TRBJ2-3; TRBD1 is a possible D gene (5 bases). Germline V lookup: CDR1 KGHSH, CDR2 LQKENI. With 2 bases removed from V and 6 bases from J, the gap between germline ends came to 12 bases. This CDR3 contains 14 residues. CDR3 sequence reads: CASSPVDSVDTQYF. The CDR3 DNA reads TGTGCCAGCTCACCAGTTGACAGCGTGGATACGCAGTATTTT.

This clone was observed once. This sequence joins TRBV7-3 and TRBJ1-6; a weak D match, TRBD1 (6 bases). This CDR3 is built from 15 residues. The V gene lost 8 bases and the J gene lost 0 bases, with 11 bases spanning the gap. Germline CDR1 reads SGHTA; CDR2 reads FQGTGA. This chain's CDR3 is CASSVTGSYNSPLHF. DNA for the CDR3: TGTGCCAGCTCCGTGACAGGCTCCTATAATTCACCCCTCCACTTT.

The V and J genes are TRBV14 and TRBJ1-2, with D uncertain. The V gene lost 1 base and the J gene lost 4 bases, with 7 bases spanning the gap. The germline V gene has CDR1 SGHDN and CDR2 FVKESK. The CDR3 has 13 amino acids. CDR3 nucleotides: TGTGCCAGCAGCCAAGTCAGAACCTATGGCTACACCTTC. This translates into CASSQVRTYGYTF.

The rearrangement joins TRBV7-9 to TRBJ2-7, with 8 bases that match TRBD2. V was pared by 10 bases and J by 5 bases, with 4 bases of the junction left unmatched. There are 11 residues in the CDR3. Germline lookup yields CDR1 SEHNR and CDR2 FQNEAQ (reference sequence). The CDR3 reads CAIGGGNEQYF. The CDR3 bases are TGTGCCATCGGGGGGGGAAACGAGCAGTACTTC.

This rearrangement joins TRBV14 to TRBJ2-3; D is undetermined. Between the trimmed V and J ends, which lost 0 bases and 5 bases, there was a span of 6 bases. The germline V gene has CDR1 SGHDN and CDR2 FVKESK. There are 13 residues in the CDR3. CDR3 nucleotides: TGTGCCAGCAGCCAAGATCAGGTAGATACGCAGTATTTT. Translation: CASSQDQVDTQYF.

The rearrangement uses TRBV9 and TRBJ2-3; D perhaps matches TRBD1 (5 bases). Germline CDR1 and CDR2: SGDLS and YYNGEE. CDR3 length: 16 residues. The V and J ends lost 4 bases and 7 bases respectively, with 22 bases between them. For the CDR3, the DNA is TGTGCCAGCAGCCCCCGCCCGCAGGGTTTCGTTCATACGCAGTATTTT. Its translation is CASSPRPQGFVHTQYF.

The chain employs TRBV30 and TRBJ1-5; no clear D gene. The CDR3 contains 13 residues. The germline V gene encodes CDR1 GTSNPN and CDR2 SVGIG (reference sequence). V dropped 0 bases and J dropped 6 bases, with 9 bases sitting between them. The DNA for the CDR3 is TGTGCCTGGAGTGTGGCGGCTACTCAGCCCCAGCATTTT. Its translation: CAWSVAATQPQHF.

This clone showed up just once. The chain employs TRBV19 and TRBJ2-1, with 11 bases aligning to TRBD2. CDR1 is LNHDA, CDR2 SQIVND, per germline (reference sequence). The CDR3 spans 15 residues. The trim removed 5 bases at V and 4 bases at J, leaving 4 bases unmatched. For the CDR3, the DNA is TGTGCCAGTAGTCCAGGGACTAGCGGATACAATGAGCAGTTCTTC. Translating gives CASSPGTSGYNEQFF.

This rearrangement joins TRBV30 to TRBJ2-3; unclear D gene. The CDR3 is made up of 15 amino acids. Trimming removed 3 bases at V and 2 bases at J, with 15 bases between. The germline CDR1 and CDR2 sequences are GTSNPN and SVGIG (reference sequence). The DNA for the CDR3 is TGTGCCTGGAGCCTCTATAGCCAACCCACAGATACGCAGTATTTT. It encodes CAWSLYSQPTDTQYF.

This clone was found many times. The chain carries TRBV6-5 and TRBJ2-7, with D possibly matching TRBD2 (5 bases). Germline CDR1 MNHEY, CDR2 SVGAGI. Trimming took off 0 bases at V and 4 bases at J, with 7 bases between the two ends. The CDR3 sequence is 13 residues long. CDR3 region: CASSYSEGYEQYF. CDR3 bases: TGTGCCAGCAGTTACTCAGAGGGTTACGAGCAGTACTTC.

The chain uses TRBV7-2 and TRBJ1-1; 8 bases line up with TRBD1. Germline CDR1 reads SGHTA; CDR2 reads FQGNSA. The CDR3 is made up of 14 amino acids. The ends lost 5 bases at V and 6 bases at J; junction bases unmatched: 8. The CDR3 nucleotides are TGTGCCAGCAGCACCGAGCTGACAGGGGCTGAAGCTTTCTTT. Translated, it gives CASSTELTGAEAFF.

This rearrangement joins TRBV28 to TRBJ2-3; 9 nucleotides line up with TRBD2. Trimming cost V 4 bases and J 5 bases; bases outside gene matches: 10. Germline lookup yields CDR1 MDHEN and CDR2 SYDVKM. The CDR3 runs 16 residues. CDR3 nucleotides: TGTGCCAGCAGTTCCCCTAGCGGGGCAAAGGGAGATACGCAGTATTTT. This sequence encodes CASSSPSGAKGDTQYF.

The J gene is TRBJ2-7, the V gene TRBV5-6; 12 bases fit TRBD2. CDR3 size: 19 residues. Trimming at V came to 4 bases and at J to 3 bases, leaving 17 bases not matched to a gene. Germline lookup yields CDR1 SGHDT and CDR2 YYEEEE. The CDR3 loop is CASSGGGTASGRGYYEQYF. The CDR3 region has the DNA TGTGCCAGCAGCGGGGGGGGGACAGCTAGCGGGAGGGGCTACTACGAGCAGTACTTC.

The chain recombines TRBV11-2 with TRBJ2-7; a possible D gene is TRBD2 (5 bases). The CDR3 totals 14 residues. Germline assignment: CDR1 SGHAT and CDR2 FQNNGV. The V end lost 2 bases, the J end lost 2 bases, and 10 bases lay between the germline ends. CDR3 DNA: TGTGCCAGCAGCTTAAGGCCGGGGACCTACGAGCAGTACTTC. It translates to CASSLRPGTYEQYF.